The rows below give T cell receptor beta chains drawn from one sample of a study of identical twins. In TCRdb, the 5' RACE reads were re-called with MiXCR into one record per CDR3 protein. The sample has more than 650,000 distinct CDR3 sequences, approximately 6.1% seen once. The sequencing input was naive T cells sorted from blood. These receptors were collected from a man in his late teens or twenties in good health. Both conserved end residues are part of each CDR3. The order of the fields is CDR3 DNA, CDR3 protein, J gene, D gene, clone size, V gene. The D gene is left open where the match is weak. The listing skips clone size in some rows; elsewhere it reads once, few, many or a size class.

cdr3_nt: TGTGCCAGCAGTTTACTAGCGGGAGGAAGTGAGCAGTTCTTC
cdr3_aa: CASSLLAGGSEQFF
j_call: TRBJ2-1
d_call: TRBD2
clone_size: many
v_call: TRBV12-3/TRBV12-4

cdr3_nt: TGTGCCAGCAGTGAATTGCTGGGAGGGGGCAATCAGCCCCAGCATTTT
cdr3_aa: CASSELLGGGNQPQHF
j_call: TRBJ1-5
d_call: NA
clone_size: few
v_call: TRBV6-1

cdr3_nt: TGTGCCAGCAGCCAAGGGACGGCCTACAATGAGCAGTTCTTC
cdr3_aa: CASSQGTAYNEQFF
j_call: TRBJ2-1
d_call: NA
clone_size: many
v_call: TRBV3-1

cdr3_nt: TGTGCCATCAGTGTTCACGGGGGAACCGGGGAGCTGTTTTTT
cdr3_aa: CAISVHGGTGELFF
j_call: TRBJ2-2
d_call: NA
clone_size: NA
v_call: TRBV10-3

cdr3_nt: TGTGCCAGCAGTTTAAGGGCCCTAGAGCAGTTCTTC
cdr3_aa: CASSLRALEQFF
j_call: TRBJ2-1
d_call: NA
clone_size: NA
v_call: TRBV12-3/TRBV12-4

cdr3_nt: TGCAGCGTTGATGATAACAGGGTATTGGGCTACACCTTC
cdr3_aa: CSVDDNRVLGYTF
j_call: TRBJ1-2
d_call: NA
clone_size: few
v_call: TRBV29-1

cdr3_nt: TGTGCCAGCAGCCCGAGTACAGGGGCCTACACAGATACGCAGTATTTT
cdr3_aa: CASSPSTGAYTDTQYF
j_call: TRBJ2-3
d_call: TRBD1
clone_size: few
v_call: TRBV11-2

cdr3_nt: TGTGCCAGCAGCTTCGTGGGACTAGTTGTGGGCGAGCAGTACTTC
cdr3_aa: CASSFVGLVVGEQYF
j_call: TRBJ2-7
d_call: TRBD2
clone_size: few
v_call: TRBV7-2

cdr3_nt: TGTGCCAGCCCGCCGGGACAGCTTCGGAACACTGAAGCTTTCTTT
cdr3_aa: CASPPGQLRNTEAFF
j_call: TRBJ1-1
d_call: TRBD1
clone_size: few
v_call: TRBV7-9

cdr3_nt: TGTGCCAGCAGCCCGGGACTCCGCGATGAGCAGTTCTTC
cdr3_aa: CASSPGLRDEQFF
j_call: TRBJ2-1
d_call: NA
clone_size: NA
v_call: TRBV11-2

cdr3_nt: TGTGCCAGCAGTATGGAAGGGGGCGCATTGCTGAACACTGAAGCTTTCTTT
cdr3_aa: CASSMEGGALLNTEAFF
j_call: TRBJ1-1
d_call: TRBD1
clone_size: few
v_call: TRBV2

cdr3_nt: TGTGCCAGCAGCTTGACGGGACTAGCGGGGATCTCCACCTACGAGCAGTACTTC
cdr3_aa: CASSLTGLAGISTYEQYF
j_call: TRBJ2-7
d_call: TRBD2
clone_size: NA
v_call: TRBV5-6

cdr3_nt: TGTGCCAGCAGCGATCCCTCGGTGGGAGCCGGTTGGAATGAGCAGTTCTTC
cdr3_aa: CASSDPSVGAGWNEQFF
j_call: TRBJ2-1
d_call: NA
clone_size: many
v_call: TRBV7-8

cdr3_nt: TGCAGTGCTAGGGAAGAGGGTTCCCAGTACAATGAGCAGTTCTTC
cdr3_aa: CSAREEGSQYNEQFF
j_call: TRBJ2-1
d_call: NA
clone_size: few
v_call: TRBV20-1

cdr3_nt: TGTGCCAGCAGCCGACAGGGAGTGGGCGAGCAGTACTTC
cdr3_aa: CASSRQGVGEQYF
j_call: TRBJ2-7
d_call: TRBD1
clone_size: few
v_call: TRBV5-5

cdr3_nt: TGTGCCAGCAGTCCCTTATCCTGGGGGGGCAATCAGCCCCAGCATTTT
cdr3_aa: CASSPLSWGGNQPQHF
j_call: TRBJ1-5
d_call: NA
clone_size: many
v_call: TRBV12-3/TRBV12-4